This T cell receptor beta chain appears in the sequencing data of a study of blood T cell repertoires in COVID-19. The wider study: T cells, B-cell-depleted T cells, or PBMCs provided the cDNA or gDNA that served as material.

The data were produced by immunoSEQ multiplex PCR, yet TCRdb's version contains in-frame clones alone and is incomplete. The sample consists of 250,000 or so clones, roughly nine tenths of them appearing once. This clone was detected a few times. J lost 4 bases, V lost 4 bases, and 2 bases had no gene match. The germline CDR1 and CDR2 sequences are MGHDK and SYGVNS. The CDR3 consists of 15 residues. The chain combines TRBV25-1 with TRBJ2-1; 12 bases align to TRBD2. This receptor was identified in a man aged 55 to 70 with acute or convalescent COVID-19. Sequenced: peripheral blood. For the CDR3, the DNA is TGTGCCAGCAGTGGAACTAGCGGGGGGTACAATGAGCAGTTCTTC. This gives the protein CASSGTSGGYNEQFF.